This is a list of T cell receptor beta chains from one sample in a study of CD8 T cells in ankylosing spondylitis. TCRdb passed the 5' RACE reads through MiXCR, listing each CDR3 protein once. The sample lists about 220,000 distinct CDR3 sequences; roughly 25% were seen once. Sequenced: blood, either unsorted or a sorted T cell fraction (not recorded which). The source is a male donor with ankylosing spondylitis or in good health (not recorded which). The CDR3 runs from the conserved cysteine through the conserved F or W. A D gene is named only where the DNA matches it firmly. A row's size may be missing; if present it is once, few, many or a size class.

d_gene,v_gene,abundance,j_gene,CDR3aa,CDR3nt
.,TRBV12-3/TRBV12-4,many,TRBJ1-5,CASSRRAASNQPQHF,TGTGCCAGCAGTCGCCGGGCAGCGAGCAATCAGCCCCAGCATTTT
.,TRBV20-1,many,TRBJ1-4,CSARSSQGPLGEKLFF,TGCAGTGCTAGGTCCTCGCAGGGCCCCCTCGGAGAAAAACTGTTTTTT
.,TRBV12-3/TRBV12-4,many,TRBJ2-7,CASSTRGDLYEQYF,TGTGCCAGCAGTACCAGGGGAGACCTCTACGAGCAGTACTTC
.,TRBV5-1,.,TRBJ2-7,CASSTDRIEQYF,TGCGCCAGCAGCACGGACAGAATCGAGCAGTACTTC
.,TRBV7-2,.,TRBJ2-5,CASSLAVSPGETQYF,TGTGCCAGCAGCTTAGCGGTCAGTCCGGGGGAGACCCAGTACTTC
.,TRBV20-1,many,TRBJ2-2,CSVPREGTGELFF,TGCAGTGTCCCGCGAGAGGGAACCGGGGAGCTGTTTTTT
TRBD1,TRBV29-1,many,TRBJ1-1,CSVEIDRGVTEAFF,TGCAGCGTTGAAATCGACAGGGGGGTAACTGAAGCTTTCTTT
.,TRBV12-3/TRBV12-4,.,TRBJ1-2,CASRNEPWGIAGYTF,TGTGCCAGCAGAAATGAACCTTGGGGGATCGCTGGCTACACCTTC
.,TRBV5-4,.,TRBJ2-2,CASSGPRGSTGELFF,TGTGCCAGCAGCGGGCCGCGAGGTTCGACCGGGGAGCTGTTTTTT
.,TRBV12-3/TRBV12-4,many,TRBJ2-1,CASRFQDSIYNEQFF,TGTGCCAGCAGGTTTCAGGACAGCATCTACAATGAGCAGTTCTTC
.,TRBV6-5,.,TRBJ1-2,CASSSTAGTWGGYTF,TGTGCCAGCAGTTCTACAGCAGGCACATGGGGCGGCTACACCTTC
TRBD2,TRBV29-1,.,TRBJ2-5,CSVEGVGEGHETQYF,TGCAGCGTTGAAGGAGTGGGGGAGGGCCATGAGACCCAGTACTTC